The sequence of this T cell receptor (beta chain) was determined in a study of shared clonotypes between healthy human individuals. This CDR3 has 16 amino acids. Germline V gene sequence: CDR1 LNHNV, CDR2 YYDKDF (reference sequence). V was trimmed by 1 base and J by 5 bases, leaving 17 bases between them. Researchers ran the assay at a deep level. Tens of thousands of T cell genomes, or roughly 300 ng DNA, went into unsorted PBMC replicate PCRs. In the study's own analysis: ImmunoSEQ output held junction-only sequences without quality scores, so filtering differed. Assay used: immunoSEQ multiplex PCR; TCRdb lists only in-frame clones, some missing. For V, J and clone size, that table is used; D and trimming come from the DNA. The repertoire holds hundreds of thousands of clones, with approximately 80% as singletons.

The sample comprised PBMCs. The clonotype was recovered from a woman in her thirties or forties in good health. Some clones in this sample may be carry-over from other donors' samples. The J gene is TRBJ2-5, the V gene TRBV15; D is perhaps TRBD1 (6 bases). The CDR3 region is CATSRGPQGLGETQYF. The CDR3 nucleotides are TGTGCCACCAGCAGAGGACCCCAGGGGCTGGGCGAGACCCAGTACTTC.